The present TCR beta chain was sequenced within a study of Graves' ophthalmopathy and Graves' hyperthyroidism. This clonotype was seen many times. This CDR3 region has 15 residues. Germline assignment: CDR1 MDHEN and CDR2 SYDVKM. V lost 2 bases to trimming and J lost 4 bases, with 12 bases between them. CDR3 regions of TCR beta were amplified from RNA transcripts. First-round RT-PCR employed HTBI primers, with a second-round multiplex PCR after it. MiXCR was run by TCRdb on the multiplex PCR reads, yielding one entry per CDR3 protein. The top ten hold 9.5% to 10% of the sample, which has hundreds of thousands of distinct CDR3 sequences, about 15% seen once.

This TCR was sampled from a woman aged 25 to 39 with Graves' ophthalmopathy. The chain has TRBV28 and TRBJ1-5; D unclear. Sequences were obtained from blood. This chain's CDR3 is CASSLPGVGNQPQHF. For the CDR3, the DNA is TGTGCCAGCAGTTTACCGGGAGTAGGTAATCAGCCCCAGCATTTT.